The present entry profiles one TCR beta chain with its context. These data come from a study of blood T cell repertoires in COVID-19. Across the study: T cells, B-cell-depleted T cells, or PBMCs provided the cDNA or gDNA that served as material.

In the original analysis: By means of reference gene primer amplification, nucleated cell counts were estimated. Assay used: immunoSEQ multiplex PCR; TCRdb lists only in-frame clones, some missing. V and J calls and clone size are copied from that table; D and trimming were computed from the DNA. The sample has about 200,000 clones; approximately 84% are singletons. The CDR3 has 16 residues. Germline CDR1 and CDR2: MNHEY and SVGEGT. V lost 3 bases, J lost 0 bases, and 14 bases lay in between. The origin of this receptor is a human donor with acute or convalescent COVID-19. The donor label of this sample is uncertain. Material for sequencing was peripheral blood. This chain uses TRBV6-2 or TRBV6-3 with TRBJ1-1; D is uncertain. The CDR3 region is CASSYPQNKLNTEAFF. The CDR3, as DNA: TGTGCCAGCAGTTATCCCCAAAACAAGTTGAACACTGAAGCTTTCTTT.